The 17 T cell receptor beta chains listed next were all sequenced from one sample in a study of blood T cell repertoires in COVID-19 (dated by TCRdb to 2019 to 2021). The method was the immunoSEQ multiplex PCR assay. TCRdb obtained this table from immuneACCESS and retained in-frame rearrangements with V and J assigned. These tables miss some clones; where compared with another copy, unresolved V genes account for less than half of the shortfall, and the remainder is unexplained. The sample has about 250,000 clones on record, around 90% of them singletons. Just under 0.95% of the sample is taken by the ten largest. Sample: peripheral blood. The receptors here all came from a woman aged 35 to 49 who had recovered from COVID-19.

The chain links TRBV6-5 to TRBJ1-2; D is perhaps TRBD1 (5 bases). The CDR3 runs to 15 residues. V dropped 6 bases and J dropped 4 bases, with 18 bases sitting between them. Germline V gene lookup returns CDR1 MNHEY and CDR2 SVGAGI. The DNA of the CDR3 is TGTGCCAGCAGCCGTGCTAGTCAGGGTCCCTATGGCTACACCTTC. Protein sequence: CASSRASQGPYGYTF.

The chain combines TRBV4-1 with TRBJ2-1; D is undetermined. V dropped 2 bases and J dropped 4 bases, with 9 bases sitting between them. From germline, CDR1 is MGHRA and CDR2 YSYEKL. This CDR3 comprises 14 residues. The CDR3 protein is CASSQHLTYNEQFF. In DNA, the CDR3 is TGCGCCAGCAGCCAACACCTCACTTACAATGAGCAGTTCTTC.

V usage is TRBV19 and J usage is TRBJ2-7, with 8 bases identical to TRBD2. The V and J ends lost 1 base and 0 bases, in that order; junction bases with no gene match: 2. The germline CDR1 and CDR2 sequences are LNHDA and SQIVND (reference sequence). The CDR3 is 15 amino acids. CDR3 sequence (DNA): TGTGCCAGTAGTATAGCGGGAGGGAGCTCCTACGAGCAGTACTTC. Translation gives CASSIAGGSSYEQYF.

J is TRBJ2-2 and V is TRBV30, with D perhaps TRBD2 (6 bases). Per germline, CDR1 GTSNPN and CDR2 SVGIG (reference sequence). The CDR3 sequence is 15 residues long. Trimming took 3 bases from V and 4 from J, leaving 15 bases between them. The CDR3 sequence: CAWSFSRTITGELFF. In DNA form, the CDR3 reads TGTGCCTGGAGCTTCTCCCGGACTATCACCGGGGAGCTGTTTTTT.

Here the CDR3 DNA reads TGTGCCAGCAGTGAACGCCAGGGGGCGGACTATGGCTACACCTTC. This codes for CASSERQGADYGYTF. The V and J genes are TRBV2 and TRBJ1-2; TRBD1 matches at 8 bases. The CDR3 is 15 amino acids. Germline V gives CDR1 SNHLY, CDR2 FYNNEI. The junction had 5 bases not matched to a gene; V was cut back by 2 bases and J by 3 bases. The full variable domain, completed using reference TRBV2 and TRBJ1-2, is EPEVTQTPSHQVTQMGQEVILRCVPISNHLYFYWYRQILGQKVEFLVSFYNNEISEKSEIFDDQFSVERPDGSNFTLKIRSTKLEDSAMYFCASSERQGADYGYTFGSGTRLTVV.

The chain uses TRBV5-1 and TRBJ2-3, with 13 bases lining up with TRBD2. Germline trimming cut 3 bases from V and 4 bases from J; bases unmatched to any gene: 14. CDR3 length equals 19 residues. The germline V gene has CDR1 SGHRS and CDR2 YFSETQ. The CDR3 DNA reads TGCGCCAGCAGCTCGGACAGCCGGACTAGCGGGAGATTTGCAGATACGCAGTATTTT. Amino acids: CASSSDSRTSGRFADTQYF.

The chain employs TRBV19 and TRBJ2-7; weak D call: TRBD1 (6 bases). This CDR3 spans 15 amino acids. CDR1 is LNHDA and CDR2 is SQIVND in the germline V gene (reference sequence). V lost 5 bases, J lost 2 bases, and 16 bases lay in between. Here the CDR3 reads CASSSADSRAYEQYF. The DNA of the CDR3 is TGTGCCAGTAGTTCGGCGGACAGCCGAGCCTACGAGCAGTACTTC.

The chain has TRBV5-1 and TRBJ2-7, with 11 bases fitting TRBD1. Germline V gene data show CDR1 as SGHRS and CDR2 as YFSETQ. V gave up 4 bases and J gave up 7 bases; unmatched junction bases: 7. This CDR3 is 14 amino acids long. The CDR3: CASSPGQGAREQYF. The CDR3 bases are TGCGCCAGCAGCCCAGGACAGGGGGCGCGGGAGCAGTACTTC.

This clone was seen a handful of times. The V gene is TRBV19, the J gene TRBJ1-2; 8 positions match TRBD1. The CDR3 totals 15 residues. With 4 bases clipped from V and 5 bases from J, the junction kept 9 bases outside the gene matches. Germline-derived CDR1 and CDR2 are LNHDA and SQIVND (reference sequence). CDR3 sequence: CASSTQTGVRYGYTF. The CDR3 DNA follows: TGTGCCAGTAGTACCCAGACAGGGGTCAGGTATGGCTACACCTTC.

In nucleotides, the CDR3 is TGCGCCAGCAGCTTTACAGGGGGCTCCTACAATGAGCAGTTCTTC. Its protein product is CASSFTGGSYNEQFF. The genes are TRBV5-1 and TRBJ2-1; TRBD1 aligns across 8 bases. The CDR3 has 15 amino acids. Germline V gene lookup returns CDR1 SGHRS and CDR2 YFSETQ. The J segment lost 0 bases and the V segment lost 2 bases, leaving 1 base of the junction unmatched.

A few counts support this clone. The gene calls are TRBV9 and TRBJ2-1; TRBD2 agrees at 11 bases. This CDR3 region has 16 residues. V gave up 0 bases and J gave up 7 bases; unmatched junction bases: 6. Germline V gene data show CDR1 as SGDLS and CDR2 as YYNGEE. The CDR3 loop reads CASSVGGLAGLNEQFF. The CDR3 DNA reads as TGTGCCAGCAGCGTAGGAGGACTAGCGGGTCTGAATGAGCAGTTCTTC.

With respect to this clone: This CDR3 is also generated by other DNA sequences in the sample. The chain combines TRBV11-2 with TRBJ1-6; D may be TRBD1 (5 bases). The CDR3 loop spans 17 amino acids. Per germline, CDR1 SGHAT and CDR2 FQNNGV. Trimming left V 1 base short and J 0 bases short, with 10 bases between. For the CDR3, the DNA is TGTGCCAGCAGCTTAGCTACCGACAGCTCCTATAATTCACCCCTCCACTTT. It is translated as CASSLATDSSYNSPLHF.

Written as DNA, the CDR3 is TGCGCCAGCAGCTTGGGGGACAGGCTTGGAAACACCATATATTTT. Protein sequence: CASSLGDRLGNTIYF. The V call is TRBV5-1, the J call TRBJ1-3, with TRBD1 identical over 8 bases. This CDR3 has 15 residues. CDR1 and CDR2 from the germline V gene are SGHRS and YFSETQ. Unmatched junction bases numbered 2, after V lost 0 bases and J lost 3 bases.

This sequence joins TRBV10-3 and TRBJ2-1, with TRBD2 identical over 10 bases. Germline V CDR1 and CDR2: ENHRY, SYGVKD. This CDR3 contains 20 residues. The junction had 17 bases not matched to a gene; V was cut back by 6 bases and J by 0 bases. CDR3 sequence (DNA): TGTGCCATCAGCGGATCATGGGGGCTAGCGGGAGACCGCTCCTACAATGAGCAGTTCTTC. This sequence encodes CAISGSWGLAGDRSYNEQFF.

The chain employs TRBV5-1 and TRBJ1-1; tentatively, D is TRBD1 (5 bases). Trimming left V 1 base short and J 7 bases short, with 11 bases between. The CDR3 loop spans 13 amino acids. The germline V gene encodes CDR1 SGHRS and CDR2 YFSETQ. CDR3 DNA sequence: TGCGCCAGCAGCTTGCAGGGCGGGAGTGAAGCTTTCTTT. As protein: CASSLQGGSEAFF.

The chain is built from TRBV20-1 and TRBJ2-3; D unresolved. The CDR3 totals 10 residues. From germline, CDR1 is DFQATT and CDR2 SNEGSKA (reference sequence). The ends were cut back, 7 bases at V and 6 bases at J, with 8 bases in the middle. The CDR3 protein is CSGLADTQYF. As DNA, the CDR3 is TGCAGTGGACTTGCTGATACGCAGTATTTT.

This clone has only one observation. The rearrangement joins TRBV24-1 to TRBJ1-2, with TRBD1 identical over 7 bases. In germline, CDR1 is KGHDR, CDR2 SFDVKD. CDR3 length: 14 residues. The V segment lost 5 bases and the J segment 5 bases; nucleotides outside the gene matches: 7. CDR3 nucleotide sequence: TGTGCCACCAGTGCCAGGGGGGCTGGGTATGGCTACACCTTC. This codes for CATSARGAGYGYTF.